This T cell receptor beta chain was obtained from a study of cytomegalovirus exposure and HLA in healthy donors. For the study at large: Earlier, 110 million or so unique TCR beta sequences were recovered from approximately 180 million T cells by an analysis. Regarding the study as a whole: In most subjects, TCR beta sequences reportedly gave accurate predictions of HLA-A and HLA-B alleles. In an earlier analysis, about 90% or about 30%: the productive usage of most TCR beta V segments.

Though nominally healthy at sampling, donors likely had unrecorded immune exposures. The CDR3 loop spans 15 amino acids. V shed 4 bases and J 10 bases; nucleotides not matched to a gene: 13. Germline V lookup: CDR1 SGHNT, CDR2 YYREEE (reference sequence). Both 60 Vbeta primers and 13 Jbeta primers went into the PCR. The method was immunoSEQ multiplex PCR; TCRdb's version includes in-frame clones alone and lacks a portion of them. The repertoire holds about 64,000 clones, with under 80% as singletons. Concerning this clone itself: The antigen is not known.

The TCR sequence derives from a male donor in good health and CMV-seropositive. Sequenced material: PBMCs. V usage is TRBV5-4 and J usage is TRBJ2-1; TRBD2 aligns across 8 bases. CDR3 nucleotides: TGTGCCAGCAGCATCGGGGTTAGGACTAGCAGGGAGCAGTTCTTC. This codes for CASSIGVRTSREQFF.